This entry lists 30 T cell receptor beta chains sequenced from one sample in a study of beta chain features in type 1 diabetes. Overall study findings and caveats: Across all four CD4+ subsets, people with type 1 diabetes showed modestly shorter TCRB CDR3s.

What these receptors recognize is not known. All of the isolated RNA was reverse transcribed, so expressed TCRB transcripts were sequenced. The assay was immunoSEQ multiplex PCR, and TCRdb's table has in-frame clones only and misses some. Of approximately 160,000 clones in the sample, 10% were seen once. The material sequenced was central memory CD4+ T cells from blood. Receptors originate from a man younger than 45 with type 1 diabetes.

This clone was counted only a few times. The V call is TRBV28, the J call TRBJ1-4; D gene ambiguous. This CDR3 region has 13 residues. Trimming cost V 8 bases and J 3 bases, with 10 bases left between them. Germline loops: CDR1 MDHEN, CDR2 SYDVKM. The DNA for the CDR3 is TGTGCCAGCGGCTGGGCAGCTAATGAAAAACTGTTTTTT. Translation: CASGWAANEKLFF.

This clone has a handful of counts. This chain joins TRBV6-5 and TRBJ2-2, with a possible D match to TRBD1 (5 bases). V was pared by 4 bases and J by 4 bases, with 13 bases between. Germline lookup yields CDR1 MNHEY and CDR2 SVGAGI. CDR3 size: 15 residues. The CDR3 nucleotides read TGTGCCAGCAGTTTCCAGGGTTGGGGCACCGGGGAGCTGTTTTTT. Its translation is CASSFQGWGTGELFF.

This clone was seen a handful of times. The chain combines TRBV30 with TRBJ1-1, with D possibly being TRBD1 (6 bases). The CDR3 contains 11 residues. The V end was cut by 5 bases, the J end by 8 bases, with 12 bases between. Germline CDR1 GTSNPN, CDR2 SVGIG (reference sequence). The CDR3 protein is CAWATGVEAFF. The CDR3, as DNA: TGTGCCTGGGCGACAGGCGTGGAAGCTTTCTTT.

This clone was detected only a few times. V gene TRBV5-4 combines with J gene TRBJ2-1; 9 nucleotides align to TRBD2. CDR3 size: 14 residues. CDR1 and CDR2 from the germline V gene are SGHNT and YYREEE (reference sequence). The ends lost 2 bases at V and 8 bases at J; junction bases unmatched: 5. This chain's CDR3 is CASSLLAGSHEQFF. The CDR3 DNA reads TGTGCCAGCAGCTTACTAGCGGGTAGTCATGAGCAGTTCTTC.

The chain is built from TRBV29-1 and TRBJ1-1; 7 bases align to TRBD1. Germline CDR1 reads SQVTM; CDR2 reads ANQGSEA. Unmatched junction bases numbered 4, after V lost 4 bases and J lost 8 bases. The length of the CDR3 is 11 residues. Here the CDR3 DNA reads TGCAGCGTTGGAAGGGGACAGGAAGCTTTCTTT. Amino acids: CSVGRGQEAFF.

This clone was seen more than once but under ten times. This chain links TRBV28 with TRBJ2-7; D might be TRBD2 (6 bases). The CDR3 spans 12 residues. Trimming cost V 11 bases and J 5 bases, with 16 bases left between them. Germline CDR1 is MDHEN and CDR2 is SYDVKM. The CDR3 nucleotides are TGTGCCGCCCGCGGGGTAGGCCACGAGCAGTACTTC. Protein product: CAARGVGHEQYF.

This clone appeared a few times. The chain joins TRBV20-1 to TRBJ1-5; D perhaps matches TRBD1 (6 bases). The CDR3 is 10 amino acids. Trimming left V 7 bases short and J 7 bases short, with 8 bases between. Looked up from germline, CDR1 is DFQATT and CDR2 is SNEGSKA (reference sequence). The CDR3 DNA reads TGCAGTGGAGGGGGACAGCCCCAGCATTTT. It codes for CSGGGQPQHF.

This sequence joins TRBV19 and TRBJ2-5; 8 bases agree with TRBD1. Germline lookup yields CDR1 LNHDA and CDR2 SQIVND (reference sequence). J gave up 5 bases and V 9 bases, and 11 bases lay outside the gene matches. This CDR3 comprises 14 residues. CDR3 protein: CASRDRRVLETQYF. Written as DNA, the CDR3 is TGTGCCAGCCGGGACAGGAGGGTACTGGAGACCCAGTACTTC.

This clone appeared a few times. This chain joins TRBV2 and TRBJ2-6, with 7 bases matching TRBD2. This CDR3 is 15 amino acids long. V trimming: 7 bases; J trimming: 2 bases; junction bases outside the gene matches: 5. Germline loops: CDR1 SNHLY, CDR2 FYNNEI. In DNA, the CDR3 is TGTGCCAGCAAACCTGGGGGGGCTGGGGCCAACGTCCTGACTTTC. Its protein is CASKPGGAGANVLTF.

The chain carries TRBV4-3 and TRBJ1-4; 10 bases agree with TRBD1. Germline V gives CDR1 LGHNA, CDR2 YSLEER. This CDR3 contains 16 residues. Germline trimming cut 1 base from V and 5 bases from J; bases unmatched to any gene: 4. DNA of the CDR3: TGCGCCAGCAGCCAAGCCCGGGACAGGGGAAATGAAAAACTGTTTTTT. Translation gives CASSQARDRGNEKLFF.

This clone was picked up a small number of times. The V call is TRBV5-1, the J call TRBJ2-2; no clear D gene. V lost 5 bases to trimming and J lost 2 bases, with 10 bases between them. Per germline, CDR1 SGHRS and CDR2 YFSETQ. CDR3 length: 14 amino acids. The CDR3 is CASRVPVNTGELFF. The CDR3 DNA is TGCGCCAGCAGGGTACCAGTCAACACCGGGGAGCTGTTTTTT.

This clone has just a few counts. This chain uses TRBV5-1 with TRBJ2-1, with D possibly TRBD2 on 6 matching bases. Germline V gene sequence: CDR1 SGHRS, CDR2 YFSETQ. The V end was cut by 1 base, the J end by 8 bases, with 10 bases between. The length of the CDR3 is 13 residues. Written as DNA, the CDR3 is TGCGCCAGCAGCTTGACGGGAGACGATGAGCAGTTCTTC. This codes for CASSLTGDDEQFF.

The V call is TRBV28, the J call TRBJ1-2; 7 positions agree with TRBD1. Germline lookup yields CDR1 MDHEN and CDR2 SYDVKM. The CDR3 runs 12 residues. V was pared by 8 bases and J by 8 bases, with 8 bases of the junction left unmatched. The CDR3 here is CASETGARGYTF. CDR3 nucleotides: TGTGCCAGCGAAACAGGGGCTAGGGGCTACACCTTC.

This clone was seen a few times. This chain connects TRBV28 to TRBJ1-2; 7 bases line up with TRBD1. Germline CDR1 and CDR2: MDHEN and SYDVKM. The CDR3 runs to 14 residues. V dropped 5 bases and J dropped 5; count of bases not matched to a gene: 8. The CDR3 DNA reads TGTGCCAGCAGTGGGACAGCGGTTGTGTATGGCTACACCTTC. This encodes CASSGTAVVYGYTF.

This rearrangement joins TRBV10-3 to TRBJ2-7, with 7 bases fitting TRBD2. CDR1 and CDR2 (germline): ENHRY, SYGVKD. This CDR3 has 16 amino acids. The V segment lost 4 bases and the J segment 0 bases; nucleotides outside the gene matches: 9. Here the CDR3 DNA reads TGTGCCATCAGTGTAGGTCCTAGCGGCTCCTCCTACGAGCAGTACTTC. Translation: CAISVGPSGSSYEQYF.

This chain joins TRBV30 and TRBJ1-5, with D unclear. V dropped 1 base and J dropped 3 bases, with 7 bases sitting between them. The CDR3 covers 13 residues. The germline V gene encodes CDR1 GTSNPN and CDR2 SVGIG (reference sequence). The CDR3 DNA is TGTGCCTGGAGTGACATCCCCAATCAGCCCCAGCATTTT. Translated, it gives CAWSDIPNQPQHF.

The chain uses TRBV5-1 and TRBJ1-5; 8 nucleotides line up with TRBD1. The CDR3 totals 15 residues. Germline values: CDR1 SGHRS, CDR2 YFSETQ. V lost 4 bases and J lost 4; bases outside the gene matches: 7. In DNA, the CDR3 is TGCGCCAGCAGCGTCTCGACAGGGGAAAATCAGCCCCAGCATTTT. This translates into CASSVSTGENQPQHF.

This clone was found a few times. The chain links TRBV14 to TRBJ2-2; 7 bases fit TRBD1. CDR3 length: 15 residues. The J segment lost 3 bases and the V segment lost 4 bases, leaving 5 bases of the junction unmatched. Germline V gene data show CDR1 as SGHDN and CDR2 as FVKESK. CDR3 in DNA: TGTGCCAGCAGCCGTACAGGGGTTTACACCGGGGAGCTGTTTTTT. Its translation: CASSRTGVYTGELFF.

The genes are TRBV10-3 and TRBJ2-1, with 8 positions matching TRBD2. The CDR3 consists of 15 residues. Per the germline V gene, CDR1 is ENHRY and CDR2 is SYGVKD. The ends lost 5 bases at V and 8 bases at J; junction bases unmatched: 11. This CDR3 is CAISRLERENDEQFF. The DNA of the CDR3 is TGTGCCATCAGTCGCCTGGAGCGGGAGAACGATGAGCAGTTCTTC.

This clone was seen many times. The chain employs TRBV14 and TRBJ2-2, with 7 bases aligning to TRBD1. The J segment lost 1 base and the V segment lost 5 bases, leaving 10 bases of the junction unmatched. The CDR3 contains 17 residues. Germline CDR1 reads SGHDN; CDR2 reads FVKESK. CDR3 sequence: CASSSRQGSLNTGELFF. CDR3 nucleotides: TGTGCCAGCAGCTCCAGACAGGGCAGCCTGAACACCGGGGAGCTGTTTTTT.

The J gene is TRBJ2-5, the V gene TRBV29-1; tentative D call: TRBD1 (6 bases). Germline V gene sequence: CDR1 SQVTM, CDR2 ANQGSEA. The CDR3 runs to 13 residues. The germline V and J ends were trimmed by 0 bases and 5 bases, with 10 bases remaining between them. CDR3 coding DNA: TGCAGCGTTGAAGAGAACAGGGTGGAGACCCAGTACTTC. Translated: CSVEENRVETQYF.

This clone showed up just a few times. The rearrangement links TRBV20-1 to TRBJ2-7; D is unclear. The V gene's germline CDR1 is DFQATT and CDR2 SNEGSKA (reference sequence). V lost 2 bases and J lost 5, with 7 bases in between. The CDR3 spans 11 residues. The CDR3 loop is CSARNRDEQYF. In DNA form, the CDR3 reads TGCAGTGCTAGAAACCGGGACGAGCAGTACTTC.

The J gene is TRBJ1-1, the V gene TRBV28; possibly TRBD1 for D (5 bases). Germline V CDR1 and CDR2: MDHEN, SYDVKM. With 2 bases removed from V and 3 bases from J, the gap between germline ends came to 16 bases. The CDR3 consists of 16 residues. CDR3 amino acids: CASSLAPGRGHTEAFF. The CDR3, as DNA: TGTGCCAGCAGTTTAGCCCCGGGGAGGGGCCACACTGAAGCTTTCTTT.

This clone has only a few counts. J is TRBJ2-7 and V is TRBV30; 9 nucleotides line up with TRBD1. The CDR3 contains 14 residues. The V gene end was trimmed by 2 bases and the J gene end by 3 bases; junction bases not matched to a gene: 5. Germline V gives CDR1 GTSNPN, CDR2 SVGIG (reference sequence). CDR3 region: CAWSPGTGNYEQYF. CDR3 DNA sequence: TGTGCCTGGAGTCCCGGGACAGGGAACTACGAGCAGTACTTC.

This chain links TRBV18 with TRBJ1-1, with D possibly being TRBD1 (5 bases). The V gene's germline CDR1 is KGHSH and CDR2 LQKENI. The CDR3 consists of 13 residues. V was shortened by 5 bases and J by 4 bases, with 11 bases between the two germline ends. Here the CDR3 DNA reads TGTGCCAGCTCAGTTGACAGCCGCACTGAAGCTTTCTTT. Encoded protein: CASSVDSRTEAFF.

This clone came up a few times. The J gene is TRBJ2-3, the V gene TRBV11-2, with a tentative D call TRBD2 (6 bases). The CDR3 is 13 residues long. Between the trimmed V and J ends, which lost 5 bases and 0 bases, there was a span of 6 bases. Germline V gene data show CDR1 as SGHAT and CDR2 as FQNNGV. The CDR3 here is CASSAGSTDTQYF. The CDR3 DNA follows: TGTGCCAGCAGCGCGGGGAGCACAGATACGCAGTATTTT.

J is TRBJ2-1 and V is TRBV29-1; TRBD2 agrees at 9 bases. The V gene's germline CDR1 is SQVTM and CDR2 ANQGSEA. This CDR3 region has 16 residues. V trimming: 3 bases; J trimming: 11 bases; junction bases outside the gene matches: 17. The CDR3 coding sequence is TGCAGCGTTGATTCTCCTAGCGGGGATACCCGTCTGAAGCAGTTCTTC. It yields the protein CSVDSPSGDTRLKQFF.

This clone was counted ten times or more. The chain recombines TRBV2 with TRBJ2-5; D not resolved. Looked up from germline, CDR1 is SNHLY and CDR2 is FYNNEI. The V end lost 8 bases, the J end lost 5 bases, and 9 bases lay between the germline ends. This CDR3 comprises 11 residues. The CDR3 bases are TGTGCCAGCGCCCCCCGGGAGACCCAGTACTTC. This gives the protein CASAPRETQYF.

This sequence joins TRBV6-5 and TRBJ2-7; 14 bases are a match to TRBD2. Germline V gene sequence: CDR1 MNHEY, CDR2 SVGAGI. Germline trimming cut 8 bases from V and 5 bases from J; bases unmatched to any gene: 2. This CDR3 has 13 amino acids. In DNA, the CDR3 is TGTGCCAGCGCGGGACTAGCGGGAGACGAGCAGTACTTC. It yields the protein CASAGLAGDEQYF.

This clone showed up just a few times. This sequence joins TRBV7-3 and TRBJ2-1; D remains unclear. The CDR3 is 14 residues long. V lost 2 bases and J 5 bases, leaving 10 bases between the germline ends. Germline V gene lookup returns CDR1 SGHTA and CDR2 FQGTGA. The CDR3: CASSLGPRDNEQFF. In DNA form, the CDR3 reads TGTGCCAGCAGCTTAGGTCCTAGAGACAATGAGCAGTTCTTC.